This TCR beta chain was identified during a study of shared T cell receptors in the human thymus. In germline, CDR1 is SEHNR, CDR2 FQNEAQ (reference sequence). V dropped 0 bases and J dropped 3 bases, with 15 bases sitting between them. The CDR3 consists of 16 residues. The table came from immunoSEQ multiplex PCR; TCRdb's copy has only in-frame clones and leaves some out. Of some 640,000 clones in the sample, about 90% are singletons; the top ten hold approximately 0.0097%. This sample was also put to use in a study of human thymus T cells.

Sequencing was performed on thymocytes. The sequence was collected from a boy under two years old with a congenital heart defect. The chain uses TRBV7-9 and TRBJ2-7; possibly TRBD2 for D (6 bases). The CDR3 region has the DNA TGTGCCAGCAGCTTAGCGTGGGAGGCCCCCGACTACGAGCAGTACTTC. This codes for CASSLAWEAPDYEQYF.